This T cell receptor (beta chain) was obtained from a study of shared clonotypes between healthy human individuals. Study results and caveats: Inspection by rarefaction showed sorted-subset sequencing to be incomplete despite large depth.

This CDR3 has 13 amino acids. V lost 5 bases to trimming and J lost 4 bases, with 11 bases between them. Germline V CDR1 and CDR2: SGHTA, FQGTGA. Genomic DNA of every subset was divided equally among multiple immunoSEQ plates. TCRdb keeps only in-frame clones here, not all; method: immunoSEQ multiplex PCR. The table records some 1,100,000 clones, about 84% of them present only once. Concerning this clone: Its antigen remains unknown. Other DNA sequences from this sample encode an identical CDR3 as well.

The V call is TRBV7-3, the J call TRBJ1-1; perhaps TRBD1 as D (6 bases). This sequence was found in a man aged 18 to 29 in good health. Some clones in this sample may be carry-over from other donors' samples. The sample taken for sequencing was memory CD4+ T cells from PBMCs. The sample's subset: CD45RA-negative fraction. The CDR3 protein is CASSLTGGTEAFF. CDR3 DNA sequence: TGTGCCAGCAGCCTGACAGGTGGCACTGAAGCTTTCTTT.